Shown below are 28 T cell receptor beta chains from a single sample sequenced in a study of OX40 agonist ivuxolimab in advanced cancers. Using immunoSEQ multiplex PCR, the repertoire was profiled, and TCRdb retains in-frame clones only, with some absent. The sample has about 26,000 clones, approximately 89% seen once. The source was CD4+ or CD8+ T cells sorted from blood, collected in a trial of the OX40 agonist ivuxolimab. The receptor source for this set is an adult with an advanced solid tumor such as melanoma, head and neck, liver or kidney cancer.

V is TRBV7-2 and J is TRBJ1-2; D uncertain. The CDR3 runs 16 residues. Germline values: CDR1 SGHTA, CDR2 FQGNSA. V was pared by 1 base and J by 0 bases, with 12 bases between. The DNA of the CDR3 is TGTGCCAGCAGCTTAGGGACGGATTTTTCTAACTATGGCTACACCTTC. Translating gives CASSLGTDFSNYGYTF.

The chain couples TRBV9 to TRBJ2-2, with 16 positions matching TRBD2. V was pared by 3 bases and J by 6 bases, with 5 bases of the junction left unmatched. This CDR3 spans 17 amino acids. The germline V gene has CDR1 SGDLS and CDR2 YYNGEE. CDR3 nucleotides: TGTGCCAGCAGCGCCGGGACTAGCGGGAGGGAAGCCGGGGAGCTGTTTTTT. Translating gives CASSAGTSGREAGELFF.

V gene TRBV5-1 combines with J gene TRBJ1-3; 9 nucleotides line up with TRBD1. The CDR3 has 18 residues. Germline V CDR1 and CDR2: SGHRS, YFSETQ. V lost 1 base to trimming and J lost 0 bases; unmatched junction nucleotides: 8. The CDR3 DNA follows: TGCGCCAGCAGCTTGACACAGGGGGCTCTCCTCTCTGGAAACACCATATATTTT. Translated, it gives CASSLTQGALLSGNTIYF.

The chain employs TRBV5-4 and TRBJ2-7; 8 nucleotides match TRBD2. With V trimmed by 0 bases and J by 7 bases, 6 bases remained unmatched. The CDR3 contains 14 residues. Looked up from germline, CDR1 is SGHNT and CDR2 is YYREEE (reference sequence). This chain's CDR3 is CASSLERGGREQYF. CDR3 in DNA: TGTGCCAGCAGCTTGGAACGGGGGGGAAGGGAGCAGTACTTC.

This chain joins TRBV12-5 and TRBJ1-1, with D maybe TRBD1 (5 bases). V lost 3 bases to trimming and J lost 6 bases, with 8 bases between them. The germline CDR1 and CDR2 sequences are LGHNT and FRNRAP. The length of the CDR3 is 12 residues. CDR3 residues: CASGLLGAEAFF. CDR3 DNA sequence: TGTGCTAGTGGTTTATTGGGGGCTGAAGCTTTCTTT.

This clone has just one count. DNA of the CDR3: TGCAGCGTAGCCACTGGGGCCACTGAAGCTTTCTTT. Translation: CSVATGATEAFF. The chain is built from TRBV29-1 and TRBJ1-1; a weak D match, TRBD1 (5 bases). The CDR3 extends over 12 amino acids. In germline, CDR1 is SQVTM, CDR2 ANQGSEA. Trimming took off 6 bases at V and 4 bases at J, with 12 bases between the two ends.

V and J are TRBV5-1 and TRBJ2-1; D call uncertain. Per the germline V gene, CDR1 is SGHRS and CDR2 is YFSETQ. Trimming cost V 1 base and J 0 bases, with 11 bases left between them. CDR3 length: 16 amino acids. The CDR3 sequence: CASSLWSRSSYNEQFF. The CDR3 DNA reads TGCGCCAGCAGCTTGTGGAGTAGGAGCTCCTACAATGAGCAGTTCTTC.

This clone is judged medium-sized. The chain uses TRBV6-4 and TRBJ2-1; 9 bases are a match to TRBD2. This CDR3 is 15 amino acids long. Germline trimming cut 3 bases from V and 7 bases from J; bases unmatched to any gene: 7. Germline CDR1 and CDR2: MRHNA and SNTAGT. The DNA of the CDR3 is TGTGCCAGCAGTGAAGCCAGCGGGGGGAGTAATGAGCAGTTCTTC. Its protein is CASSEASGGSNEQFF.

J is TRBJ2-7 and V is TRBV6-1; D is undetermined. Germline values: CDR1 MNHNS, CDR2 SASEGT. The CDR3 extends over 11 amino acids. V was pared by 5 bases and J by 3 bases, with 5 bases between. CDR3 sequence (DNA): TGTGCCAGCAGTACATTCTACGAGCAGTACTTC. It specifies CASSTFYEQYF.

There are a few counts of this clone. The V call is TRBV7-9, the J call TRBJ2-5; D is possibly TRBD1 (6 bases). CDR1 and CDR2 from the germline V gene are SEHNR and FQNEAQ (reference sequence). Trimming left V 5 bases short and J 1 base short, with 14 bases between. CDR3 size: 15 residues. The CDR3 sequence: CASSDSADSQETQYF. CDR3 nucleotides: TGTGCCAGCAGCGACTCAGCGGACAGCCAAGAGACCCAGTACTTC.

In its sample, this clone was seen a few times. The chain uses TRBV5-6 and TRBJ1-1, with no clear D. V was trimmed by 4 bases and J by 3 bases, leaving 7 bases between them. The CDR3 contains 12 residues. CDR1 and CDR2 (germline): SGHDT, YYEEEE. CDR3 sequence reads: CASSPSDTEAFF. Here the CDR3 DNA reads TGTGCCAGCAGCCCAAGTGACACTGAAGCTTTCTTT.

The V call is TRBV9, the J call TRBJ2-3; TRBD2 matches 8 bases. The CDR3 is 17 residues long. Trimming cost V 0 bases and J 4 bases; bases outside gene matches: 10. Germline V gene sequence: CDR1 SGDLS, CDR2 YYNGEE. As DNA, the CDR3 is TGTGCCAGCAGCGTAGACTGGCGGGGGGCCGGCGCAGATACGCAGTATTTT. It is translated as CASSVDWRGAGADTQYF. Together with reference TRBV9 and TRBJ2-3, the CDR3 gives the full variable domain: DSGVTQTPKHLITATGQRVTLRCSPRSGDLSVYWYQQSLDQGLQFLIQYYNGEERAKGNILERFSAQQFPDLHSELNLSSLELGDSALYFCASSVDWRGAGADTQYFGPGTRLTVL.

This sequence joins TRBV19 and TRBJ2-7; D is possibly TRBD1 (5 bases). The CDR3 is 13 residues long. V lost 4 bases and J 3 bases, leaving 10 bases between the germline ends. CDR1 and CDR2 from the germline V gene are LNHDA and SQIVND (reference sequence). CDR3 DNA sequence: TGTGCCAGTAGTAGTACAGGCTACTACGAGCAGTACTTC. Translating gives CASSSTGYYEQYF.

The J gene is TRBJ2-7, the V gene TRBV9; a weak D match, TRBD2 (5 bases). The CDR3 length is 14 residues. Trimming left V 3 bases short and J 4 bases short, with 14 bases between. From germline, CDR1 is SGDLS and CDR2 YYNGEE. The chain's CDR3 is CASSESGGLYEQYF. CDR3 coding DNA: TGTGCCAGCAGCGAGTCTGGAGGCCTTTACGAGCAGTACTTC.

In the case of this clone: A junction end diverges from the germline sequence, so it may reflect a read error. This rearrangement joins TRBV7-7 to TRBJ2-5; D is perhaps TRBD2 (6 bases). This CDR3 has 13 amino acids. Germline-derived CDR1 and CDR2 are SSHAT and FNYEAQ (reference sequence). Written as DNA, the CDR3 is TGTGCTAGCAGCCGTTCTAGCGTAGAGACCCAGTACTTC. Encoded protein: CASSRSSVETQYF.

The chain recombines TRBV2 with TRBJ1-5; D is uncertain. Trimming cost V 2 bases and J 0 bases, with 11 bases left between them. The CDR3 is 16 amino acids. CDR1 and CDR2 from the germline V gene are SNHLY and FYNNEI. CDR3 DNA: TGTGCCAGCAGTGAAAGATCTGGGTATAGCAATCAGCCCCAGCATTTT. Translation gives CASSERSGYSNQPQHF.

The chain combines TRBV4-2 with TRBJ2-7, with D perhaps TRBD1 (5 bases). The V end lost 4 bases, the J end lost 2 bases, and 6 bases lay between the germline ends. CDR1 is LGHNA and CDR2 is YNFKEQ in the germline V gene. CDR3 size: 12 residues. The CDR3 is CASSLDTYEQYF. CDR3 DNA: TGTGCCAGCAGCCTGGACACCTACGAGCAGTACTTC.

This sequence joins TRBV5-5 and TRBJ2-1, with 12 bases matching TRBD2. Germline CDR1 is SGHKS and CDR2 is YYEKEE (reference sequence). The trim removed 5 bases at V and 9 bases at J, leaving 6 bases unmatched. The CDR3 is made up of 14 amino acids. In DNA form, the CDR3 reads TGTGCCAGCAGGACGACTAGCGGGAGCGGTGAGCAGTTCTTC. This codes for CASRTTSGSGEQFF.

V is TRBV2 and J is TRBJ2-7, with 10 bases matching TRBD1. This CDR3 contains 14 residues. Germline trimming cut 6 bases from V and 8 bases from J; bases unmatched to any gene: 10. CDR1 is SNHLY and CDR2 is FYNNEI in the germline V gene. The CDR3 sequence: CASSSGQGVSKQYF. The CDR3 DNA reads TGTGCCAGCAGCTCTGGACAGGGGGTTAGTAAGCAGTACTTC.

The rearrangement uses TRBV5-1 and TRBJ2-1, with 10 positions matching TRBD2. Germline CDR1 SGHRS, CDR2 YFSETQ. V shed 0 bases and J 10 bases; nucleotides not matched to a gene: 7. The CDR3 contains 15 residues. The CDR3 is CASSLDLAGVKEQFF. Here the CDR3 DNA reads TGCGCCAGCAGCTTGGATCTAGCGGGGGTAAAAGAGCAGTTCTTC.

The chain joins TRBV4-3 to TRBJ1-2; D is perhaps TRBD1 (5 bases). The CDR3 sequence is 15 residues long. V was pared by 1 base and J by 5 bases, with 14 bases between. CDR1 and CDR2 from the germline V gene are LGHNA and YSLEER. CDR3 bases: TGCGCCAGCAGCCAAGGACAAACAGGCCCTTATGGCTACACCTTC. Translated, it gives CASSQGQTGPYGYTF.

The chain combines TRBV19 with TRBJ2-1; 12 nucleotides align to TRBD2. Trimming took 11 bases from V and 7 from J; bases not matched to a gene: 9. Per germline, CDR1 LNHDA and CDR2 SQIVND (reference sequence). The CDR3 is 14 residues long. CDR3 sequence (DNA): TGTGCCTGCGGACTAGCGGGGATGTTGAATGAGCAGTTCTTC. The encoded protein is CACGLAGMLNEQFF.

The chain carries TRBV13 and TRBJ1-5; 8 bases are a match to TRBD1. The CDR3 is 16 residues long. V shed 5 bases, J shed 1 base, and the junction held 7 bases outside the gene matches. Germline V lookup: CDR1 PRHDT, CDR2 FYEKMQ (reference sequence). The CDR3 sequence is CASSTGQGRSNQPQHF. Here the CDR3 DNA reads TGTGCCAGCAGCACCGGACAGGGTAGGAGCAATCAGCCCCAGCATTTT.

In this sample, this clone turned up once. V and J are TRBV29-1 and TRBJ2-6; no definite D call. CDR1 is SQVTM, CDR2 ANQGSEA, per germline. V dropped 4 bases and J dropped 0 bases, with 7 bases sitting between them. CDR3 length: 14 amino acids. CDR3 residues: CSVGAGSGANVLTF. The CDR3 coding sequence is TGCAGCGTTGGGGCCGGCTCTGGGGCCAACGTCCTGACTTTC.

The chain recombines TRBV5-6 with TRBJ1-1; no reliable D call. This CDR3 is 12 amino acids long. Trimming left V 5 bases short and J 0 bases short, with 5 bases between. Germline lookup yields CDR1 SGHDT and CDR2 YYEEEE. The chain's CDR3 is CASRSLNTEAFF. The CDR3 DNA is TGTGCCAGCAGGAGTTTGAACACTGAAGCTTTCTTT.

The chain combines TRBV19 with TRBJ2-2; 7 positions match TRBD1. Germline assignment: CDR1 LNHDA and CDR2 SQIVND (reference sequence). The CDR3 loop spans 15 amino acids. V lost 4 bases and J lost 4; bases outside the gene matches: 6. In DNA form, the CDR3 reads TGTGCCAGTAGTACCCTGACAGGGCGCACCGGGGAGCTGTTTTTT. Its translation is CASSTLTGRTGELFF.

This clone was observed a few times. The V and J genes are TRBV5-1 and TRBJ1-5, with 11 nucleotides matching TRBD1. Trimming at V came to 3 bases and at J to 7 bases, leaving 6 bases not matched to a gene. CDR1 and CDR2 from the germline V gene are SGHRS and YFSETQ. The CDR3 covers 15 residues. The CDR3 nucleotides read TGCGCCAGCAGCTGGACAGGGGGCGCATCCCAGCCCCAGCATTTT. It encodes CASSWTGGASQPQHF.

The chain links TRBV7-9 to TRBJ1-1; D is unresolved. Trimming stripped 2 bases from V and 5 bases from J, with 12 bases between. From germline, CDR1 is SEHNR and CDR2 FQNEAQ (reference sequence). The CDR3 sequence is 14 residues long. This chain's CDR3 is CASSLSQTGTEAFF. The CDR3 region has the DNA TGTGCCAGCAGCTTAAGCCAAACGGGGACTGAAGCTTTCTTT.